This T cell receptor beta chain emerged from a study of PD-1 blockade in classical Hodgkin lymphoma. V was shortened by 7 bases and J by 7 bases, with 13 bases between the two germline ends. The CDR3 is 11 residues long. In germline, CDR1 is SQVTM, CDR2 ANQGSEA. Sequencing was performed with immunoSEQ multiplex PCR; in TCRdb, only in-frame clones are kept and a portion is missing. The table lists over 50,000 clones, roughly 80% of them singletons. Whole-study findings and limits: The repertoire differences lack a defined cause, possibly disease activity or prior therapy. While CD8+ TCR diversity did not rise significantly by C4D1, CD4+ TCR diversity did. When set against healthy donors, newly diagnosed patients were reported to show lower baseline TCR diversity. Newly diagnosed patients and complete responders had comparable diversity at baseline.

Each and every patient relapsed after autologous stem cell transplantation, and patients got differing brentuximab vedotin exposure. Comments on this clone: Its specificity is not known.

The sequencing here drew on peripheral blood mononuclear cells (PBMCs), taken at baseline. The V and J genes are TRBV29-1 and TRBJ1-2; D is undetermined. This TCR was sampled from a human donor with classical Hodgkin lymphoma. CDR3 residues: CSGEREGGYTF. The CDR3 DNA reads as TGCAGCGGGGAGAGGGAAGGTGGCTACACCTTC. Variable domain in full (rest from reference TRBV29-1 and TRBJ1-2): SAVISQKPSRDICQRGTSLTIQCQVDSQVTMMFWYRQQPGQSLTLIATANQGSEATYESGFVIDKFPISRPNLTFSTLTVSNMSPEDSSIYLCSGEREGGYTFGSGTRLTVV.